This passage covers 8 T cell receptor beta chains from one sample sequenced in a study of spatial heterogeneity in lung cancer. TCRdb fed the 5' RACE reads into MiXCR, producing one record per CDR3 protein. The repertoire holds tens of thousands of distinct CDR3 sequences, approximately 6.3% seen once, with roughly 10% in the top ten. Time point here: sample taken at primary tumor resection. Without sorting, whole RNA was sequenced from tumor, nontumor lung or frozen PBMC. The starting material was PBMCs, obtained at surgery. Source of these receptors: a male donor with early-stage non-small cell lung cancer.

The table lists this clonotype with many counts. The chain joins TRBV10-2 to TRBJ1-2; D call uncertain. CDR1 is WSHSY, CDR2 SAAADI, per germline. This CDR3 is 12 amino acids long. Trimming removed 2 bases from V and 8 bases from J, with 9 bases in between. The CDR3 reads CASSEMAEGYTF. The DNA for the CDR3 is TGCGCCAGCAGTGAGATGGCGGAAGGCTACACCTTC.

Many counts were recorded for this clonotype. V is TRBV9 and J is TRBJ2-3; TRBD2 aligns across 9 bases. Germline V lookup: CDR1 SGDLS, CDR2 YYNGEE. Trimming cost V 1 base and J 4 bases; bases outside gene matches: 7. The CDR3 covers 16 residues. The CDR3 reads CASSVRRGGRSDTQYF. The DNA of the CDR3 is TGTGCCAGCAGCGTACGGCGGGGGGGCCGTTCAGATACGCAGTATTTT.

This clonotype was detected many times. The rearrangement links TRBV6-2 or TRBV6-3 to TRBJ1-5; 9 positions match TRBD1. The germline V gene encodes CDR1 MNHEY and CDR2 SVGEGT. This CDR3 contains 17 residues. Trimming removed 6 bases from V and 1 base from J; junction bases left unmatched: 10. The CDR3 here is CASSQMGQGVSNQPQHF. CDR3 in DNA: TGTGCCAGCAGCCAAATGGGACAGGGTGTCAGCAATCAGCCCCAGCATTTT.

This clonotype was seen at least ten times. V and J are TRBV12-3 or TRBV12-4 and TRBJ1-1; D remains unclear. Trimming took 5 bases from V and 0 from J, leaving 10 bases between them. This CDR3 contains 14 residues. CDR3 in DNA: TGTGCCAGCAGTAGGGAGACCATGAACACTGAAGCTTTCTTT. Residues: CASSRETMNTEAFF.

This clonotype was counted ten times or more. This chain links TRBV7-2 with TRBJ2-7; a weak D match, TRBD1 (6 bases). The CDR3 covers 14 residues. Trimming shortened V by 5 bases and J by 1 base, and 12 bases separated the two germline ends. Germline assignment: CDR1 SGHTA and CDR2 FQGNSA. CDR3 loop: CASSLGHNSYEQYF. Here the CDR3 DNA reads TGTGCCAGCAGCCTGGGACATAATTCCTACGAGCAGTACTTC.

This clonotype was recorded a few times. The chain carries TRBV4-3 and TRBJ2-7; TRBD1 aligns across 7 bases. CDR3 length equals 18 residues. Trimming cost V 0 bases and J 2 bases; bases outside gene matches: 13. The germline CDR1 and CDR2 sequences are LGHNA and YSLEER. The CDR3 region is CASSQDLWATGNTYEQYF. The CDR3 DNA sequence: TGCGCCAGCAGCCAAGACCTTTGGGCGACAGGGAATACCTACGAGCAGTACTTC.

This clonotype was seen ten or more times. This chain connects TRBV5-1 to TRBJ2-3; 7 bases agree with TRBD2. The germline CDR1 and CDR2 sequences are SGHRS and YFSETQ. V trimming: 4 bases; J trimming: 14 bases; junction bases outside the gene matches: 7. The CDR3 is 11 residues long. CDR3 loop: CASSLGLGRYF. The DNA of the CDR3 is TGCGCCAGCAGCCTCGGACTAGGGCGGTATTTT.

This clonotype was observed many times. J is TRBJ1-6 and V is TRBV30; 9 bases are shared with TRBD1. Per the germline V gene, CDR1 is GTSNPN and CDR2 is SVGIG (reference sequence). The CDR3 extends over 15 amino acids. Unmatched junction bases numbered 2, after V lost 1 base and J lost 4 bases. CDR3 region: CAWSADRGYNSPLHF. CDR3 bases: TGTGCCTGGAGTGCCGACAGGGGGTATAATTCACCCCTCCACTTT. The entire variable domain, with the rest obtained from reference TRBV30 and TRBJ1-6, is as follows: SQTIHQWPATLVQPVGSPLSLECTVEGTSNPNLYWYRQAAGRGLQLLFYSVGIGQISSEVPQNLSASRPQDRQFILSSKKLLLSDSGFYLCAWSADRGYNSPLHFGNGTRLTVT.